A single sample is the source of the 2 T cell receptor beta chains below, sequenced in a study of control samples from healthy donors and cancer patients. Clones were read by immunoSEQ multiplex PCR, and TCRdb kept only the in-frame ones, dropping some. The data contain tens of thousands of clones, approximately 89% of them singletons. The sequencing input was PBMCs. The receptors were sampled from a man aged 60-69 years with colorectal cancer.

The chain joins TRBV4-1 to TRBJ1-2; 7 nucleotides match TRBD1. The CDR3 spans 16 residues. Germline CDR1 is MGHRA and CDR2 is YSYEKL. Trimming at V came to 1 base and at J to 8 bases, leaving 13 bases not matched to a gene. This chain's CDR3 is CASSQGGQWTGGGYTF. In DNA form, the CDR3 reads TGCGCCAGCAGCCAAGGAGGACAGTGGACAGGAGGGGGCTACACCTTC.

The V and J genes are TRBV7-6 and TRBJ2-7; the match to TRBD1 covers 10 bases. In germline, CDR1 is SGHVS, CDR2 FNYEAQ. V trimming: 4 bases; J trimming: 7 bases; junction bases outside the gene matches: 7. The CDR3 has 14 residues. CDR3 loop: CASSSPGQGNEQYF. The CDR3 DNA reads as TGTGCCAGCAGCTCGCCGGGACAGGGGAATGAGCAGTACTTC. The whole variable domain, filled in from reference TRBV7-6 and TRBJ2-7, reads GAGVSQSPRYKVTKRGQDVALRCDPISGHVSLYWYRQALGQGPEFLTYFNYEAQQDKSGLPNDRFSAERPEGSISTLTIQRTEQRDSAMYRCASSSPGQGNEQYFGPGTRLTVT.